This T cell receptor beta chain came from a study of identical twins. Whole-study results and caveats: Memory repertoires showed no such pattern, whereas abundant cord blood beta clonotypes carried fewer insertions.

MiXCR, run by TCRdb on the 5' RACE reads, gives a single entry per CDR3 protein. The sample consists of 700,000 or so distinct CDR3 sequences, 8.6% of them appearing once. The V end was cut by 4 bases, the J end by 0 bases, with 12 bases between. Germline V gene sequence: CDR1 MDHEN, CDR2 SYDVKM. The CDR3 contains 15 residues. As regards this clonotype: Its specificity is unknown.

A further study also used this sample, focusing on yellow fever vaccine responses in identical twins.

The sequencing sample was made of PBMCs. The J gene is TRBJ2-5, the V gene TRBV28; D is perhaps TRBD1 (5 bases). The sequence was obtained from a young woman in good health. As DNA, the CDR3 is TGTGCCAGCAGTTGGGGCATCGGGTACCAAGAGACCCAGTACTTC. Amino acid sequence: CASSWGIGYQETQYF.